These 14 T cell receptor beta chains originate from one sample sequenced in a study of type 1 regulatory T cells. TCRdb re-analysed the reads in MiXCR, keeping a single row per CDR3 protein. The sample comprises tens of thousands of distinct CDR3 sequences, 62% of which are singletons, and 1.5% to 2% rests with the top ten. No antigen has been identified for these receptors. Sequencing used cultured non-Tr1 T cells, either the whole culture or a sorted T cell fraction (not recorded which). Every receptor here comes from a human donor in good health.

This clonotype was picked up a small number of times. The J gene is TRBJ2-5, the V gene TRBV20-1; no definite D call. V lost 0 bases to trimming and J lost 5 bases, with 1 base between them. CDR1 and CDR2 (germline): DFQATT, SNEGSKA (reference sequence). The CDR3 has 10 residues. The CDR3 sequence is CSAREETQYF. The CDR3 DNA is TGCAGTGCTAGAGAGGAGACCCAGTACTTC.

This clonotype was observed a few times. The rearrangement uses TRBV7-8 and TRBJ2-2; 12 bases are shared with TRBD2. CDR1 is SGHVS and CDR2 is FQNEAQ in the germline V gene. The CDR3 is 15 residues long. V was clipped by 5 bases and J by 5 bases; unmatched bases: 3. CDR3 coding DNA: TGTGCCAGCAGCCCTAGCGGGAGGGCTACCGGGGAGCTGTTTTTT. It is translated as CASSPSGRATGELFF.

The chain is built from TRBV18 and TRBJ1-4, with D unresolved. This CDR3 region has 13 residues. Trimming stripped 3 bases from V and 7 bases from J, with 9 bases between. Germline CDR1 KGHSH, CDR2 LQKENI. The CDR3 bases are TGTGCCAGCTCACCTGGTCGGGGTGAAAAACTGTTTTTT. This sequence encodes CASSPGRGEKLFF. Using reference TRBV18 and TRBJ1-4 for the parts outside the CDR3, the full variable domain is NAGVMQNPRHLVRRRGQEARLRCSPMKGHSHVYWYRQLPEEGLKFMVYLQKENIIDESGMPKERFSAEFPKEGPSILRIQQVVRGDSAAYFCASSPGRGEKLFFGSGTQLSVL.

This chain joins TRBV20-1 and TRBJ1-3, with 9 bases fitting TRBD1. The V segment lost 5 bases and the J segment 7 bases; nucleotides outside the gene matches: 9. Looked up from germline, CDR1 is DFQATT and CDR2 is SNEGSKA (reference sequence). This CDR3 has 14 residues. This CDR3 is CSAGAGTGRNTIYF. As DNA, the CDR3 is TGCAGTGCTGGCGCCGGGACAGGGCGGAACACCATATATTTT.

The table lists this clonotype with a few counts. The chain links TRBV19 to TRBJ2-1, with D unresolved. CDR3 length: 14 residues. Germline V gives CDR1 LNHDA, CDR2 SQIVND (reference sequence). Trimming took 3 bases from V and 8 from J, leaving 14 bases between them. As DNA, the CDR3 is TGTGCCAGTAGTATTAGGTCCGTCCGGGATGAGCAGTTCTTC. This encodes CASSIRSVRDEQFF.

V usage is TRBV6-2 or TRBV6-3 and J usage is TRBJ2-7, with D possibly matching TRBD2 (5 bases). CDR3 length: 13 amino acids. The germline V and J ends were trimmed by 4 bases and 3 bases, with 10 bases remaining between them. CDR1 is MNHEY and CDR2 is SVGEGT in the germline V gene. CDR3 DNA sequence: TGTGCCAGCAGTTTCGGGGTGGTCTACGAGCAGTACTTC. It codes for CASSFGVVYEQYF.

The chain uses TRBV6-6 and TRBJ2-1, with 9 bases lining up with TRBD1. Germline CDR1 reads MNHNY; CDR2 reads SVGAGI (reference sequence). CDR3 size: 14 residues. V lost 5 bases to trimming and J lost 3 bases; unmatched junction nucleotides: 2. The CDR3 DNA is TGTGCCAGCAGTCGGACAGGGGACTACAATGAGCAGTTCTTC. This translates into CASSRTGDYNEQFF.

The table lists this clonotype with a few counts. CDR3 loop: CATSDSGQGGTGELFF. CDR3 nucleotide sequence: TGTGCCACCAGTGATTCCGGACAGGGCGGAACCGGGGAGCTGTTTTTT. The V gene is TRBV24-1, the J gene TRBJ2-2; 8 bases align to TRBD1. The CDR3 contains 16 residues. From germline, CDR1 is KGHDR and CDR2 SFDVKD. V was pared by 2 bases and J by 5 bases, with 6 bases of the junction left unmatched.

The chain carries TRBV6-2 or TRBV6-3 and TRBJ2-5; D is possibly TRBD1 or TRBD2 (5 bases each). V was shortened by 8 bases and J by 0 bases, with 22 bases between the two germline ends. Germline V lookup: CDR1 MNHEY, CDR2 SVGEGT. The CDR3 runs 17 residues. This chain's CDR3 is CASRTGLGGLHQETQYF. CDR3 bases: TGTGCCAGCCGCACGGGGCTGGGCGGGCTCCACCAAGAGACCCAGTACTTC.

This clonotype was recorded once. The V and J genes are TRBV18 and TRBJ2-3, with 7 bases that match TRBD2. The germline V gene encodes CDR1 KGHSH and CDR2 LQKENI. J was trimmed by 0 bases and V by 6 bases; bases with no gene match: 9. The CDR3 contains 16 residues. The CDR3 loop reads CASSPLGSGSTDTQYF. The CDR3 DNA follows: TGTGCCAGCTCCCCGTTGGGTAGCGGGAGCACAGATACGCAGTATTTT. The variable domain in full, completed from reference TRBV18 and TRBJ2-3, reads NAGVMQNPRHLVRRRGQEARLRCSPMKGHSHVYWYRQLPEEGLKFMVYLQKENIIDESGMPKERFSAEFPKEGPSILRIQQVVRGDSAAYFCASSPLGSGSTDTQYFGPGTRLTVL.

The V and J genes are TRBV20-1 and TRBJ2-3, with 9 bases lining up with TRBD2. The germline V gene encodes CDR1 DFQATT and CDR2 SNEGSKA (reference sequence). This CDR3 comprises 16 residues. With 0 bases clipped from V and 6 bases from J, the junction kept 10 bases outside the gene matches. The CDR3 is CSARDGLAGYSDTQYF. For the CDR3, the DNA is TGCAGTGCTAGAGATGGGCTAGCGGGATATAGCGATACGCAGTATTTT.

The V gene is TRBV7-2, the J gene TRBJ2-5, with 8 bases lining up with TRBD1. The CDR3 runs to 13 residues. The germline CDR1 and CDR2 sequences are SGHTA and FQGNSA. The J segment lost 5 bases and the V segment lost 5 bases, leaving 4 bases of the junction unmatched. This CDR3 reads CASSPDRDETQYF. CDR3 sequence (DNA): TGTGCCAGCAGCCCGGACAGGGACGAGACCCAGTACTTC.

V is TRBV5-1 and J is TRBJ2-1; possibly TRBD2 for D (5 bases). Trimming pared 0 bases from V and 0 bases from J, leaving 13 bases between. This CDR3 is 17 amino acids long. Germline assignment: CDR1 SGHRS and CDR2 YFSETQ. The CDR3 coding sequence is TGCGCCAGCAGCTTGGCGGACTCCCTAGGCTCCTACAATGAGCAGTTCTTC. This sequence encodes CASSLADSLGSYNEQFF.

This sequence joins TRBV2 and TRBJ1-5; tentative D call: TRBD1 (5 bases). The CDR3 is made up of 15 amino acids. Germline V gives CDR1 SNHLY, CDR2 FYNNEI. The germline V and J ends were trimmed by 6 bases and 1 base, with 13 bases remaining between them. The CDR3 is CASRRGVGSNQPQHF. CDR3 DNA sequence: TGTGCCAGCAGAAGGGGCGTCGGAAGCAATCAGCCCCAGCATTTT.